Shown below are 27 T cell receptor beta chains from a single sample sequenced in a study of shared clonotypes between healthy human individuals. TCRdb's copy holds only in-frame clones and misses some; the assay was immunoSEQ multiplex PCR. The repertoire has roughly 760,000 clones, about 74% of them found once; the top ten carry approximately 1.8%. The sequencing input was memory CD4+ T cells sorted from blood. The subset was: CD45RA-negative fraction. These receptors all come from a woman aged 30 to 39 in good health.

The J gene is TRBJ1-1, the V gene TRBV11-1; tentatively, D is TRBD1 (6 bases). The germline V gene has CDR1 SGHAT and CDR2 FQDESV (reference sequence). V lost 6 bases to trimming and J lost 4 bases, with 9 bases between them. This CDR3 has 12 residues. CDR3 sequence: CASRPDSTEAFF. The DNA of the CDR3 is TGTGCCAGCAGACCGGACAGCACTGAAGCTTTCTTT.

CDR3 in DNA: TGCGCCAGCAACCGGGACAGCGAAAACACCGGGGAGCTGTTTTTT. It is translated as CASNRDSENTGELFF. The rearrangement links TRBV5-1 to TRBJ2-2; 7 bases are a match to TRBD1. This CDR3 is built from 15 residues. The V and J ends lost 6 bases and 2 bases, in that order; junction bases with no gene match: 7. The germline gives CDR1 SGHRS, CDR2 YFSETQ.

The chain couples TRBV7-2 to TRBJ1-2; 8 bases map to TRBD1. V was pared by 3 bases and J by 6 bases, with 9 bases of the junction left unmatched. There are 15 residues in the CDR3. Per germline, CDR1 SGHTA and CDR2 FQGNSA. Here the CDR3 reads CASSFSLTGADGYTF. CDR3 nucleotides: TGTGCCAGCAGCTTCTCGCTGACAGGGGCAGATGGCTACACCTTC.

This clone has a single count. The J gene is TRBJ1-2, the V gene TRBV19; D may be TRBD1 (6 bases). This CDR3 contains 14 residues. Trimming stripped 3 bases from V and 9 bases from J, with 17 bases between. Per the germline V gene, CDR1 is LNHDA and CDR2 is SQIVND (reference sequence). As DNA, the CDR3 is TGTGCCAGTAGTATCTCCCGGGACAAGGTGCGCTACACCTTC. The encoded protein is CASSISRDKVRYTF. Complete variable domain (other parts from reference TRBV19 and TRBJ1-2): DGGITQSPKYLFRKEGQNVTLSCEQNLNHDAMYWYRQDPGQGLRLIYYSQIVNDFQKGDIAEGYSVSREKKESFPLTVTSAQKNPTAFYLCASSISRDKVRYTFGSGTRLTVV.

The rearrangement joins TRBV18 to TRBJ2-1; possible D gene TRBD2, 5 bases. CDR1 KGHSH and CDR2 LQKENI come from the germline V gene. Between the trimmed V and J ends, which lost 2 bases and 4 bases, there was a span of 12 bases. The CDR3 spans 15 residues. The CDR3 reads CASSPGSEGYNEQFF. The CDR3 bases are TGTGCCAGCTCACCAGGAAGCGAGGGTTACAATGAGCAGTTCTTC.

The rearrangement joins TRBV14 to TRBJ2-3; 8 bases fit TRBD1. Trimming took 4 bases from V and 3 from J; bases not matched to a gene: 9. Germline CDR1 and CDR2: SGHDN and FVKESK. This CDR3 contains 16 residues. CDR3 amino acids: CASSRIDRGRTDTQYF. The CDR3 bases are TGTGCCAGCAGCCGGATTGACAGGGGACGGACAGATACGCAGTATTTT.

The chain links TRBV6-6 to TRBJ2-5; no definite D call. The germline V and J ends were trimmed by 5 bases and 5 bases, with 9 bases remaining between them. The CDR3 sequence is 12 residues long. Germline V gene lookup returns CDR1 MNHNY and CDR2 SVGAGI (reference sequence). The CDR3 is CASSRNRETQYF. The CDR3 DNA reads TGTGCCAGCAGTAGGAACCGGGAGACCCAGTACTTC.

This clone has at least ten counts. V is TRBV25-1 and J is TRBJ2-5, with 7 positions matching TRBD2. TRBJ2-7 explains the end of the DNA better; the J call may be wrong. The CDR3 contains 16 residues. Germline CDR1 and CDR2: MGHDK and SYGVNS. The CDR3 spells CASSASPGDYSYEQYF. As DNA, the CDR3 is TGTGCCAGCAGTGCCTCCCCCGGGGACTATTCCTACGAGCAGTACTTC.

This clone was found a few times. Other DNA sequences of this sample code for an identical CDR3. The rearrangement links TRBV5-4 to TRBJ1-2, with 10 positions matching TRBD1. CDR3 length: 13 amino acids. The V gene end was trimmed by 5 bases and the J gene end by 7 bases; junction bases not matched to a gene: 5. Germline-derived CDR1 and CDR2 are SGHNT and YYREEE (reference sequence). CDR3 bases: TGTGCCAGCAGTTTCGACAGGGGGCTTGGCTACACCTTC. Its translation: CASSFDRGLGYTF.

This chain connects TRBV6-6 to TRBJ2-6; possibly TRBD2 for D (5 bases). The germline CDR1 and CDR2 sequences are MNHNY and SVGAGI (reference sequence). Trimming pared 7 bases from V and 2 bases from J, leaving 6 bases between. The CDR3 length is 13 residues. The CDR3, as DNA: TGTGCCAGCACGGAGGCTGGGGCCAACGTCCTGACTTTC. Its protein is CASTEAGANVLTF.

The J gene is TRBJ2-7, the V gene TRBV5-5, with TRBD1 as a possible D gene (6 bases). CDR3 length: 15 amino acids. The germline V gene encodes CDR1 SGHKS and CDR2 YYEKEE (reference sequence). The germline V and J ends were trimmed by 0 bases and 0 bases, with 10 bases remaining between them. CDR3 nucleotides: TGTGCCAGCAGCTTGGGGGGGCTCATCTCCTACGAGCAGTACTTC. This codes for CASSLGGLISYEQYF.

The CDR3 DNA sequence: TGTGCCAGCAGTGACTATCCCCCCACGGTGCAGTTCTTC. It encodes CASSDYPPTVQFF. J is TRBJ2-1 and V is TRBV9; tentative D call: TRBD2 (5 bases). The V end lost 5 bases, the J end lost 12 bases, and 18 bases lay between the germline ends. This CDR3 region has 13 residues. CDR1 and CDR2 (germline): SGDLS, YYNGEE.

This clone was recorded a few times. The sample contains more than one DNA sequence encoding this CDR3. The CDR3 DNA sequence: TGCGCCAGCAGCTTGGAGGCTGATACGCAGTATTTT. Its protein is CASSLEADTQYF. This chain connects TRBV5-1 to TRBJ2-3; no clear D gene. The V and J ends lost 0 bases and 6 bases respectively, with 5 bases between them. The CDR3 runs 12 residues. The germline V gene has CDR1 SGHRS and CDR2 YFSETQ.

The chain couples TRBV27 to TRBJ1-2; 7 bases match TRBD1. Germline CDR1 is MNHEY and CDR2 is SMNVEV (reference sequence). The CDR3 runs 15 residues. J lost 6 bases, V lost 5 bases, and 12 bases had no gene match. CDR3 bases: TGTGCCAGCAGTCTAAGACAGGGTATGGCGAATGGCTACACCTTC. This gives the protein CASSLRQGMANGYTF.

V is TRBV7-9 and J is TRBJ2-5; 8 bases fit TRBD2. The end of the DNA fits TRBJ2-7 better, so the J call may be wrong. This CDR3 is 14 amino acids long. Germline lookup yields CDR1 SEHNR and CDR2 FQNEAQ (reference sequence). In DNA form, the CDR3 reads TGTGCCAGCAGCTTAGGGACTAGCTCGTACGAGCAGTACTTC. Its protein is CASSLGTSSYEQYF.

The V and J genes are TRBV5-1 and TRBJ1-2; D unclear. V lost 2 bases and J lost 4, with 18 bases in between. CDR3 length: 16 residues. Germline V gives CDR1 SGHRS, CDR2 YFSETQ. The CDR3 loop reads CASSLGRSGIGYGYTF. The CDR3 coding sequence is TGCGCCAGCAGCTTAGGACGGTCGGGGATCGGCTATGGCTACACCTTC.

The V gene is TRBV28, the J gene TRBJ2-3; D gene unclear. Per the germline V gene, CDR1 is MDHEN and CDR2 is SYDVKM. The germline V and J ends were trimmed by 10 bases and 1 base, with 18 bases remaining between them. The CDR3 has 15 amino acids. The CDR3 protein is CATWSLRAGTDTQYF. The CDR3 nucleotides are TGTGCCACCTGGTCTTTAAGGGCTGGCACAGATACGCAGTATTTT. Full variable domain (outside the CDR3, taken from reference TRBV28 and TRBJ2-3): DVKVTQSSRYLVKRTGEKVFLECVQDMDHENMFWYRQDPGLGLRLIYFSYDVKMKEKGDIPEGYSVSREKKERFSLILESASTNQTSMYLCATWSLRAGTDTQYFGPGTRLTVL.

The rearrangement links TRBV27 to TRBJ1-2; 10 nucleotides agree with TRBD1. The V gene's germline CDR1 is MNHEY and CDR2 SMNVEV (reference sequence). The CDR3 is 14 residues long. The trim removed 5 bases at V and 8 bases at J, leaving 8 bases unmatched. The CDR3 bases are TGTGCCAGCAGTCCGCTGGGACAGGGGAAAGGCTACACCTTC. It translates to CASSPLGQGKGYTF.

As for this clone: A clone one base away is much larger, so this may be a read error. Written as DNA, the CDR3 is TGTGCCAGCAGAGACAACTCTGGGGCCAACGTCCTGACTTTC. Translating gives CASRDNSGANVLTF. The chain couples TRBV6-5 to TRBJ2-6, with no clear D. Germline CDR1 reads MNHEY; CDR2 reads SVGAGI. Trimming took 6 bases from V and 0 from J, leaving 6 bases between them. The CDR3 is made up of 14 amino acids.

The chain couples TRBV29-1 to TRBJ1-1; TRBD1 matches 7 bases. This CDR3 has 10 residues. The V gene's germline CDR1 is SQVTM and CDR2 ANQGSEA. Germline trimming cut 6 bases from V and 12 bases from J; bases unmatched to any gene: 7. The CDR3 loop is CSVRGDSSFF. The DNA for the CDR3 is TGCAGCGTGAGGGGGGACAGCTCTTTCTTT.

V usage is TRBV7-9 and J usage is TRBJ1-2; 7 positions match TRBD1. CDR1 and CDR2 from the germline V gene are SEHNR and FQNEAQ (reference sequence). The CDR3 runs 16 residues. V trimming: 5 bases; J trimming: 4 bases; junction bases outside the gene matches: 13. CDR3 sequence reads: CASSQADRDRLYGYTF. The CDR3, as DNA: TGTGCCAGCAGCCAAGCCGACCGGGACAGACTCTATGGCTACACCTTC.

The CDR3 sequence is CASSFLLAGGRNEQFF. CDR3 nucleotides: TGTGCCAGCAGCTTTCTTCTAGCGGGAGGCCGGAATGAGCAGTTCTTC. This chain links TRBV5-5 with TRBJ2-1; 11 nucleotides align to TRBD2. The CDR3 loop spans 16 amino acids. The trim removed 2 bases at V and 7 bases at J, leaving 8 bases unmatched. Per germline, CDR1 SGHKS and CDR2 YYEKEE (reference sequence).

This clone was observed a few times. The chain employs TRBV28 and TRBJ1-2; the match to TRBD1 covers 11 bases. This CDR3 has 17 amino acids. Germline trimming cut 2 bases from V and 3 bases from J; bases unmatched to any gene: 8. Looked up from germline, CDR1 is MDHEN and CDR2 is SYDVKM. CDR3 sequence (DNA): TGTGCCAGCAGTTTAGGACCGGGGACAGGGGGGGACTATGGCTACACCTTC. Its protein is CASSLGPGTGGDYGYTF.

For the CDR3, the DNA is TGTGCCAGCAGCCAAGATAGACTATCGTACGAGCAGTACTTC. Amino acids: CASSQDRLSYEQYF. V and J are TRBV4-2 and TRBJ2-7; tentative D call: TRBD2 (5 bases). Germline V CDR1 and CDR2: LGHNA, YNFKEQ. The CDR3 totals 14 residues. V was trimmed by 0 bases and J by 4 bases, leaving 10 bases between them.

The genes are TRBV19 and TRBJ1-3; D ambiguous. V was clipped by 7 bases and J by 3 bases, with 13 bases between them. This CDR3 is built from 14 residues. Germline loops: CDR1 LNHDA, CDR2 SQIVND (reference sequence). The DNA of the CDR3 is TGTGCCAGTAACTTCTTAGGAGGTGGAAACACCATATATTTT. It codes for CASNFLGGGNTIYF.

V usage is TRBV29-1 and J usage is TRBJ2-5; D remains unclear. CDR3 length: 13 amino acids. Germline V CDR1 and CDR2: SQVTM, ANQGSEA. Trimming removed 6 bases at V and 4 bases at J, with 15 bases between. The CDR3 DNA sequence: TGCAGCGTAGACCGTGCGCTTGGAGAGACCCAGTACTTC. Its translation: CSVDRALGETQYF. Full variable domain (rest looked up from reference TRBV29-1 and TRBJ2-5): SAVISQKPSRDICQRGTSLTIQCQVDSQVTMMFWYRQQPGQSLTLIATANQGSEATYESGFVIDKFPISRPNLTFSTLTVSNMSPEDSSIYLCSVDRALGETQYFGPGTRLLVL.

This clone was counted once. The V gene is TRBV18, the J gene TRBJ1-5; D is unclear. The V and J ends lost 2 bases and 3 bases respectively, with 8 bases between them. Germline lookup yields CDR1 KGHSH and CDR2 LQKENI. The CDR3 has 14 residues. The CDR3 loop reads CASSPRQNNQPQHF. For the CDR3, the DNA is TGTGCCAGCTCACCAAGGCAGAACAATCAGCCCCAGCATTTT. The variable domain in full, completed from reference TRBV18 and TRBJ1-5, reads NAGVMQNPRHLVRRRGQEARLRCSPMKGHSHVYWYRQLPEEGLKFMVYLQKENIIDESGMPKERFSAEFPKEGPSILRIQQVVRGDSAAYFCASSPRQNNQPQHFGDGTRLSIL.